This T cell receptor (beta chain) was sequenced for a study of blood T cell repertoires in COVID-19. Study context: Some COVID-19 samples were acute and others convalescent; all came from the United States, Italy and Spain. The cDNA or gDNA used as material had been derived from T cells, B-cell-depleted T cells, or PBMCs.

Original data processing: Researchers report that nucleated cell counts were estimated from reference gene primer amplification. The assay was immunoSEQ multiplex PCR, and TCRdb's table has in-frame clones only and misses some. V, J and clone size were drawn from that table, and D and trimming were deduced from the DNA. Counted here are roughly 84,000 clones, around three quarters occurring once; the ten biggest clones make up around 4.5%. Sequenced sample: peripheral blood. The receptor was isolated from a woman in her forties or fifties with acute or convalescent COVID-19.

The CDR3 bases are TGTGCCTGGAGTGGAGCGGAGACAGGGGCTAACACTGAAGCTTTCTTT. This encodes CAWSGAETGANTEAFF. The chain has TRBV30 and TRBJ1-1; 8 bases match TRBD1. The CDR3 consists of 16 residues. The V segment lost 1 base and the J segment 2 bases; nucleotides outside the gene matches: 9. The germline gives CDR1 GTSNPN, CDR2 SVGIG (reference sequence).